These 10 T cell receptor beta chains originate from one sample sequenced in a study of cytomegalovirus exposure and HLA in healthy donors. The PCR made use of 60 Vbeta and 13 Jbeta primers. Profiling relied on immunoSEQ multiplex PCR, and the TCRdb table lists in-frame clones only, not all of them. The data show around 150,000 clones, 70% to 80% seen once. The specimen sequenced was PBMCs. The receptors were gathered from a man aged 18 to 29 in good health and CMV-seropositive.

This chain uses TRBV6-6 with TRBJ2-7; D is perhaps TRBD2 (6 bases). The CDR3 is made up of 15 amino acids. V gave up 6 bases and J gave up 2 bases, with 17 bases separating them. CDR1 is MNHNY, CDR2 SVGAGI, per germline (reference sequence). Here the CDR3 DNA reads TGTGCCAGCAGAAGGTGGAGTAGCGGAACCTACGAGCAGTACTTC. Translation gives CASRRWSSGTYEQYF.

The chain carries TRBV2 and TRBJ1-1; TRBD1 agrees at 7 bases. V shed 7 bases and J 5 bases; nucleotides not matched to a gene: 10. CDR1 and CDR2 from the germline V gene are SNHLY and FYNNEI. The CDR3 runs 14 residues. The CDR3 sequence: CASIKRQGSTEAFF. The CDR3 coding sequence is TGTGCCAGCATTAAAAGACAGGGAAGTACTGAAGCTTTCTTT.

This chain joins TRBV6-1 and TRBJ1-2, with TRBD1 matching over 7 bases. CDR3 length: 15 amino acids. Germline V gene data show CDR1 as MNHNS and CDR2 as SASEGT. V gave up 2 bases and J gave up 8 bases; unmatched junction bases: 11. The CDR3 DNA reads TGTGCCAGCAGTGAATCGGGCAGGGGGATGGTAGGCTACACCTTC. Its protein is CASSESGRGMVGYTF.

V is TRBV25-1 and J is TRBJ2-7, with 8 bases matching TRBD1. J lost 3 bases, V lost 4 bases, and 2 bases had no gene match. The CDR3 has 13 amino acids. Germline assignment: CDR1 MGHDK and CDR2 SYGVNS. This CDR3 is CASSVGQGYEQYF. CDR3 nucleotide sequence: TGTGCCAGCAGTGTAGGACAGGGCTACGAGCAGTACTTC.

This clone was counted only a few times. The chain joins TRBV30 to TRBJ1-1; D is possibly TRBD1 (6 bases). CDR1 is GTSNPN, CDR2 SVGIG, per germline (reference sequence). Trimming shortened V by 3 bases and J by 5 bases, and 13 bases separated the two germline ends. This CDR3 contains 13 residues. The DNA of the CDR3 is TGTGCCTGGAGAGACAGGTGGGGGACTGAAGCTTTCTTT. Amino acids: CAWRDRWGTEAFF.

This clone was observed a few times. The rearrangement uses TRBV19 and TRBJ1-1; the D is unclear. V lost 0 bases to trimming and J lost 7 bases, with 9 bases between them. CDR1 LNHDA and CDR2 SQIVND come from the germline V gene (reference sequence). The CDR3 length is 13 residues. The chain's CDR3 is CASSIEGGGEAFF. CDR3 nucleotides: TGTGCCAGTAGTATAGAAGGCGGCGGTGAAGCTTTCTTT.

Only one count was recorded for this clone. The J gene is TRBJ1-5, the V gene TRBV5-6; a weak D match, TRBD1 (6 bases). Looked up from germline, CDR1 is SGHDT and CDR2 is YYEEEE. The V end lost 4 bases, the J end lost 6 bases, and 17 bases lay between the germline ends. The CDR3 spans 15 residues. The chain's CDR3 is CASSLGGGDGQPQHF. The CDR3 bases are TGTGCCAGCAGCCTAGGAGGGGGGGATGGTCAGCCCCAGCATTTT.

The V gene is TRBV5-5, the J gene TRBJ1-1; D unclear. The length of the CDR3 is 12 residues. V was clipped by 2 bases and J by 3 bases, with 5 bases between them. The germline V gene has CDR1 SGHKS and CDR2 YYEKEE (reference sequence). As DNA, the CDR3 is TGTGCCAGCAGCTTTCCCGACACTGAAGCTTTCTTT. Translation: CASSFPDTEAFF.

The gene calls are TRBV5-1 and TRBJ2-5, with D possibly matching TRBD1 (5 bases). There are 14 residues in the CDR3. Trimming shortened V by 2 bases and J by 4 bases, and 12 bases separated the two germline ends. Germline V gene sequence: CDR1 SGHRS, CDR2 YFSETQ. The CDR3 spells CASSLNPQGETQYF. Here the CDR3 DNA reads TGCGCCAGCAGCTTAAATCCTCAGGGAGAGACCCAGTACTTC.

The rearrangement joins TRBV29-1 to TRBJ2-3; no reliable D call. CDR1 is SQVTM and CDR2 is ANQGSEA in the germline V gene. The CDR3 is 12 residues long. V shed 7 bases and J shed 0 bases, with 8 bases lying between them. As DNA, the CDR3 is TGCAGCGGCCTACAGAGCACAGATACGCAGTATTTT. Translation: CSGLQSTDTQYF.